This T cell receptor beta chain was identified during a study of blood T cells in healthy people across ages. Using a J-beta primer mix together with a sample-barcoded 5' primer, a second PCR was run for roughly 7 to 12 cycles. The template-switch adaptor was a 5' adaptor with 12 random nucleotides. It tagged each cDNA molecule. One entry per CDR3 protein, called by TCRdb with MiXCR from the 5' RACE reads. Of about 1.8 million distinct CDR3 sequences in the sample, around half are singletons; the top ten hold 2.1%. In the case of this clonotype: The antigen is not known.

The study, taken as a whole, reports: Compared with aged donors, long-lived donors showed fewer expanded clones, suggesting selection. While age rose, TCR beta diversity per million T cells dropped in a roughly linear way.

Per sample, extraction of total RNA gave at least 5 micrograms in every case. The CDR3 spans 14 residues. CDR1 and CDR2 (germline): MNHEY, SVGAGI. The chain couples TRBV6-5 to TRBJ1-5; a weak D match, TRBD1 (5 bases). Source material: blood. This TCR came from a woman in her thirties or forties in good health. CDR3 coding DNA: TGTGTGGTGGCCGGGGGTTCGGGCAATCAGCCCCAGCATTTT. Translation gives CVVAGGSGNQPQHF.